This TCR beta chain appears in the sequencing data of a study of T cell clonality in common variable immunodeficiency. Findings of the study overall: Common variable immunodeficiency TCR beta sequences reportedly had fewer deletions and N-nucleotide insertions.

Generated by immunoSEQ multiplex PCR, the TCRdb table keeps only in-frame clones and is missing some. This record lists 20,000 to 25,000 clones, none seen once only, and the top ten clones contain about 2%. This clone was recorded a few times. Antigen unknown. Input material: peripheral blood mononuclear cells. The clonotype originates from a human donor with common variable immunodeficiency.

CDR3 region: CASTSWDRSSYEQYF. The part of the CDR3 DNA that was read is TGTGCCAGCACCTCTTGGGACAGGTCCTCCTACGAG. The chain carries TRBV11-2 and TRBJ2-7; TRBD1 aligns across 8 bases. Read data end 3 residues before the CDR3 end; the end is taken from the germline J gene. This CDR3 spans 15 amino acids. The germline V gene encodes CDR1 SGHAT and CDR2 FQNNGV. After removal of 7 bases from V and 0 bases from J, the junction contained 8 bases not matched to a gene.